This T cell receptor (beta chain) was recovered during a study of cytomegalovirus exposure and HLA in healthy donors (dated by TCRdb to between 2016 and 2019). With regard to the full study: In an earlier analysis of roughly 500 of the donors, approximately 300 Gb of sequence data and some 120 million unique TCR beta sequences from about 190 million T cells were reported. Among 398 genotyped donors of the cohort, an average of approximately 240,000 unique TCR beta nucleotide sequences was sequenced per donor, of which about 19% were non-productive. Among the approximately 400 genotyped donors, approximately 77% belonged to the genetic ancestry cluster associated with self-reported Caucasian donors. The later analysis used no new phenotypic data to find candidate immune exposures, relying instead on TCR beta sequences and their occurrence across donors. About five DR-DQ haplotypes were handled as single units for association and clustering, since linkage in the cohort was strong. The study profiled the T cell repertoires of under 700 subjects by immunosequencing and related them to cytomegalovirus serostatus. Donor age, sex, ethnicity and CMV serostatus were compiled alongside the repertoire data. Roughly 320 gigabases of sequencing data and around 80 million unique TCR sequences made up an early release that covered about 640 HLA-typed donors. Typing coverage differed by locus: A, B, C, DRB1 and DQB1 were typed in about 620-640 donors, DQA1 in about 560, DPA1 in 606, and DPB1 in roughly 450. Genome-wide SNP genotypes for about three fifths of the roughly 670 donors were used in a later genetic analysis, which treated that subset as a discovery cohort. A later analysis re-analyzed previously published TCR beta repertoires from 600 to 850 donors and added high-resolution HLA genotyping to study TCR occurrence patterns. The aim of the study was to test whether cataloging public T cell receptors could identify signatures of past pathogen exposure. In addition to the first cohort of approximately 650 subjects, a separate validation cohort of approximately 130 different subjects was used. Every repertoire in the discovery cohort had been generated on one and the same sequencing platform. High-throughput TCR immunosequencing, statistical association of individual TCRs with disease status, and machine learning were combined to predict cytomegalovirus infection status. To decide whether each TCR beta V gene segment behaved as functional or pseudogenic, an earlier analysis of several hundred of the donors relied on high-throughput TCR beta sequencing. HLA typing included class I and class II loci at four-digit resolution. Overall study outcomes, separate from this receptor: In both the original and validation cohorts, the classifier was reported to diagnose cytomegalovirus status with high specificity and sensitivity. Specific HLA alleles were associated with 18,000 or so TCR beta sequences at a false discovery rate of 0.05 in a later analysis. Linkage disequilibrium might explain the correlated functional status among segregating V segments, but an unknown experimental factor could not be excluded. In this cohort, only TCR beta chains were sequenced, and detectable features were limited by the absence of alpha or paired-chain data. For the cohort, immune exposure information was limited to CMV serostatus. The sequencing pipeline was judged likely to have produced a cluster of highly shared sequence variants as a technical artifact. A total of 150 or so TCR beta chains were listed by the study as associated with cytomegalovirus. A further reported finding was that TCR beta sequences accurately predicted the HLA-A and HLA-B alleles for most subjects in the first cohort. In a later analysis, TCR association rates were found to vary across HLA loci, with the most associated TCRs seen for DRB1 alleles and the fewest for HLA-C alleles. In vitro tests confirmed that a few of the cytomegalovirus-associated TCR beta chains recognize cytomegalovirus antigens. Presence/absence analyses assumed roughly uniform sequencing depth across donors, an assumption that may not hold. In a later analysis, most CMV-associated TCR beta chains were found to appear HLA-restricted, with HLA associations seemingly driven largely by CMV exposure. The authors suggested that the approach could potentially be generalized to other disease states and immunological phenotypes. HLA typing was unavailable for some donors at each locus, so association tests used only the typed subset. A later genetic analysis reported fewer N-insertions in productive TCRs among donors in an Asian-associated ancestry cluster than the roughly 640-donor mean. Most TCR sequences were observed very rarely across donors, whereas some public TCRs were present in many individuals. In an earlier analysis of 587 of the donors, most TCR beta V segments were observed in productive rearrangements about 90% or about 30% of the time, broadly matching IMGT annotations. Strong co-occurrence of HLA alleles, especially DR and DQ, made assigning TCR associations to individual alleles difficult. Some IMGT-functional V segments, including TRBV6-2 and TRBV6-3, could not be told apart with the 87-base-pair reads, so those segments were excluded. In a later analysis, several top co-occurrence clusters were reported to appear linked to parvovirus B19, influenza, CMV and Epstein-Barr virus. In a later analysis, HLA-associated TCR beta chains showed more clonal expansion and lower generation probabilities than non-associated chains that were equally common. Because counts were too low, 15 to 20 rarely observed V segments, including chromosome 9 orphons, were excluded from the earlier analysis of about 500 of the donors. An association between a missense DCLRE1C variant and V-gene and J-gene trimming of TCR beta chains was found in a later genetic analysis and replicated in an independent cohort.

Notes on this clone: Its antigen is still unknown. Base-call qualities are not available, and no considerably larger clone is one nucleotide away.

The CDR1 and CDR2 encoded by the germline V gene are ENHRY and SYGVKD. The germline V end is reduced by 0 bases and the J end by 5 bases; junction bases left unmatched: 3. The CDR3 has 16 amino acids, counting the end cysteine and phenylalanine. Just the 48-base CDR3 DNA is kept, in frame starting at base 1. The library relied on the immunoSEQ multiplex PCR assay. For the multiplex PCR, a mixture combining 60 forward primers for TCR Vbeta segments and 13 reverse primers for TCR Jbeta segments was used. Amplification of the CDR3 region of rearranged TCR beta genes was performed with a multiplex PCR assay on genomic DNA. Amplified TCR beta libraries were sequenced as 87-base-pair reads on the Illumina HiSeq System. The source study handled its data this way. A later analysis counted approximately 84 million unique TCR beta chains across the 550 to 750 repertoires, and some 11 million of these chains were shared by at least two donors. A nearest-neighbor algorithm error-corrected the raw reads and collapsed the reads into unique sequences, merging closely related sequences to remove PCR and sequencing errors. To assign V, D and J gene segments, CDR3 sequences were aligned to IMGT reference sequences. Each retained sequence needed at least a six-nucleotide match to both a V gene segment and a J gene segment. Rearrangements were called productive when the CDR3 lacked stop codons and stayed in frame with V and J; all others were non-productive. Following IMGT convention, CDR3 was defined as the stretch from the second conserved V-encoded cysteine up to the conserved J-encoded phenylalanine. In an earlier analysis of more than 550 of the donors, sequences lacking an unambiguous match to a single V gene segment were excluded. In an earlier analysis of 500 to 750 of the donors, V segments were called functional above 56.7% productive rearrangements and were called segregating when the between-donor standard deviation exceeded 5%. A statistical classification framework was developed to diagnose cytomegalovirus status using the catalog of TCR beta chain sequences. V and J gene assignment, in a later analysis, came from comparing TCR nucleotide sequences with IMGT/GENE-DB human TR gene sequences. In a later analysis, CDR3 sequences and most-parsimonious VDJ recombination scenarios were assigned using the TCRdist pipeline. A later analysis defined each TCR beta chain by its CDR3 amino acid sequence plus V-gene family, and excluded reads lacking a unique V-gene family. To address suspected cross-contamination and a sequencing artifact, a later analysis removed around 590 highly shared, low-generation-probability nucleotide sequences. In a later analysis, a clonal expansion index was calculated for each public chain from normalized within-repertoire ranks of inferred template counts. In a later analysis, generation probabilities were computed with a VDJ recombination model fitted to out-of-frame rearrangements, and the resulting probabilities were checked against IGoR. Hypergeometric tests were used in a later analysis to score TCR-TCR, TCR-HLA and TCR-CMV co-occurrence, with a repertoire-size bias correction applied to the TCR pairs. A later analysis estimated false discovery rates by permuting HLA or CMV assignments 20 times. In a later analysis, co-occurring TCRs were grouped using DBSCAN, and TCRdist sequence similarity was added for clustering within HLA-allele-positive subsets. Repertoires with fewer than 30,000 or more than 120,000 public chains were left out of co-occurrence clustering, as were five repertoires with anomalous nucleotide sharing. TCRdb limited this immuneACCESS table to in-frame rearrangements with V and J called. A share of clones is missing; checked studies link under half to unresolved V genes, and the rest is unexplained. That table gives V, J and clone size, and the DNA gave D and trimming. This sample is represented by around 210,000 clones; 78% of them were singletons. 0.4% to 0.6% of the sample belongs to the ten largest clones.

In total, approximately 700 healthy bone marrow donors made up the cohort. All cohort members were sampled while nominally healthy, although unrecorded immune exposures were likely present. The donor was CMV seronegative and belonged to the group of roughly 330 seronegative cohort members. Every donor gave a peripheral blood sample, and the peripheral blood mononuclear cells from that sample were used for TCR beta sequencing. Genomic DNA was extracted from the blood cell samples with the Qiagen DNeasy Blood Extraction Kit. This clonotype was obtained from a boy aged 5-17 years in good health and CMV-seronegative. Sequenced input: PBMCs. This sequence uses TRBV10-3 and TRBJ2-5, with 13 central nucleotides matching TRBD2. The nucleotides read TGTGCCATCAGTGAGTCGGGACTAGCGGGAATGGAGACCCAGTACTTC. The resulting protein is CAISESGLAGMETQYF.